The 28 T cell receptor beta chains given below trace back to one sample, sequenced in a study of blood T cell repertoires in COVID-19. The repertoire was sequenced with immunoSEQ multiplex PCR; TCRdb's copy has only in-frame clones and lacks some. The sample contains roughly 330,000 clones, over 75% of which appear only once. Sample: PBMCs or T cells enriched from blood (not recorded which). Receptors were obtained from a woman in her twenties or thirties who had recovered from COVID-19.

V is TRBV5-6 and J is TRBJ1-1, with D unresolved. V was cut by 2 bases and J by 0 bases, with 8 bases left in between. The CDR3 loop spans 14 amino acids. The germline CDR1 and CDR2 sequences are SGHDT and YYEEEE. This CDR3 reads CASSFPGMNTEAFF. The CDR3 coding sequence is TGTGCCAGCAGCTTTCCGGGGATGAACACTGAAGCTTTCTTT.

J is TRBJ1-1 and V is TRBV5-1; D possibly corresponds to TRBD1 (6 bases). The V gene's germline CDR1 is SGHRS and CDR2 YFSETQ. Deletions cut 4 bases from V and 2 bases from J, with 15 bases between. The CDR3 extends over 15 amino acids. CDR3 loop: CASSGVDRLNTEAFF. CDR3 bases: TGCGCCAGCAGCGGGGTAGACAGGCTTAACACTGAAGCTTTCTTT. Based on the CDR3 plus reference TRBV5-1 and TRBJ1-1, the full variable domain is KAGVTQTPRYLIKTRGQQVTLSCSPISGHRSVSWYQQTPGQGLQFLFEYFSETQRNKGNFPGRFSGRQFSNSRSEMNVSTLELGDSALYLCASSGVDRLNTEAFFGQGTRLTVV.

The rearrangement links TRBV7-9 to TRBJ1-1; possibly TRBD1 for D (5 bases). Trimming left V 1 base short and J 2 bases short, with 11 bases between. The CDR3 extends over 15 amino acids. Germline CDR1 and CDR2: SEHNR and FQNEAQ (reference sequence). DNA of the CDR3: TGTGCCAGCAGCTTAGTTGGCCAGGGTAACACTGAAGCTTTCTTT. This translates into CASSLVGQGNTEAFF.

The chain couples TRBV19 to TRBJ1-2; no clear D. CDR3 length equals 13 residues. The germline gives CDR1 LNHDA, CDR2 SQIVND (reference sequence). Trimming left V 3 bases short and J 4 bases short, with 9 bases between. The CDR3 spells CASSISVSYGYTF. The DNA for the CDR3 is TGTGCCAGTAGTATTAGTGTATCCTATGGCTACACCTTC.

The chain employs TRBV5-4 and TRBJ2-1, with TRBD2 identical over 13 bases. V dropped 0 bases and J dropped 9; count of bases not matched to a gene: 3. This CDR3 spans 15 amino acids. Germline CDR1 and CDR2: SGHNT and YYREEE (reference sequence). This chain's CDR3 is CASSLVRLAGGEQFF. CDR3 coding DNA: TGTGCCAGCAGCTTGGTGCGACTAGCGGGAGGTGAGCAGTTCTTC.

The chain is built from TRBV2 and TRBJ1-5; D unclear. In germline, CDR1 is SNHLY, CDR2 FYNNEI. Trimming pared 7 bases from V and 3 bases from J, leaving 10 bases between. The CDR3 runs 13 residues. As DNA, the CDR3 is TGTGCCAGCACCGGGAGGTTCAATCAGCCCCAGCATTTT. Its protein product is CASTGRFNQPQHF.

The gene calls are TRBV27 and TRBJ2-1, with D possibly TRBD2 on 6 matching bases. Trimming stripped 4 bases from V and 7 bases from J, with 11 bases between. Germline V gives CDR1 MNHEY, CDR2 SMNVEV (reference sequence). CDR3 length: 13 amino acids. The CDR3 nucleotides read TGTGCCAGCAGTTCGGGGACTTGGAATGAGCAGTTCTTC. Amino acid sequence: CASSSGTWNEQFF.

The chain employs TRBV5-1 and TRBJ2-7; 12 bases are a match to TRBD2. Germline trimming cut 0 bases from V and 8 bases from J; bases unmatched to any gene: 12. In germline, CDR1 is SGHRS, CDR2 YFSETQ. This CDR3 contains 17 residues. CDR3 nucleotide sequence: TGCGCCAGCAGCTTGGGACTAGCGGGGGACCGAGTTTTCAAGCAGTACTTC. This codes for CASSLGLAGDRVFKQYF.

This sequence joins TRBV18 and TRBJ1-6; TRBD1 might be the D (6 bases). The germline V gene has CDR1 KGHSH and CDR2 LQKENI. The V gene lost 3 bases and the J gene lost 8 bases, with 14 bases spanning the gap. CDR3 length: 15 residues. As DNA, the CDR3 is TGTGCCAGCTCACCCTCTGGGACAATCGATTCACCCCTCCACTTT. Amino acid sequence: CASSPSGTIDSPLHF.

The chain is built from TRBV28 and TRBJ2-3, with a tentative D call TRBD2 (7 bases). Germline CDR1 is MDHEN and CDR2 is SYDVKM. V lost 6 bases and J 0 bases, leaving 16 bases between the germline ends. The CDR3 loop spans 16 amino acids. The CDR3, as DNA: TGTGCCAGCAGCCCTCGGGGGGCCCGTAGCACAGATACGCAGTATTTT. It codes for CASSPRGARSTDTQYF.

The rearrangement links TRBV10-3 to TRBJ2-1; tentatively, D is TRBD1 (5 bases). V dropped 8 bases and J dropped 0 bases, with 20 bases sitting between them. This CDR3 is 17 amino acids long. The germline V gene encodes CDR1 ENHRY and CDR2 SYGVKD. The CDR3 protein is CAIGATTVSYSYNEQFF. CDR3 in DNA: TGTGCCATCGGAGCAACGACAGTTTCTTACTCCTACAATGAGCAGTTCTTC.

The rearrangement joins TRBV4-1 to TRBJ1-5, with a weak D call TRBD1 (6 bases). The CDR3 is 16 residues long. Trimming cost V 4 bases and J 6 bases, with 19 bases left between them. Germline CDR1 reads MGHRA; CDR2 reads YSYEKL. The CDR3 sequence is CASSPRLGGDGQPQHF. CDR3 sequence (DNA): TGCGCCAGCAGCCCACGGTTAGGGGGAGACGGTCAGCCCCAGCATTTT.

The V gene is TRBV29-1, the J gene TRBJ2-5, with TRBD1 matching over 12 bases. V shed 7 bases, J shed 4 bases, and the junction held 10 bases outside the gene matches. The CDR3 contains 15 residues. Germline V gene sequence: CDR1 SQVTM, CDR2 ANQGSEA. CDR3 protein: CSATGTGGFGETQYF. The CDR3 nucleotides read TGCAGCGCTACCGGGACAGGGGGCTTTGGAGAGACCCAGTACTTC.

CDR3 nucleotide sequence: TGCGCCAGCAGCTTCCCTGGGTCAGGGGGGAGCTCCTACAATGAGCAGTTCTTC. Protein product: CASSFPGSGGSSYNEQFF. This sequence joins TRBV5-1 and TRBJ2-1, with a weak D call TRBD1 (7 bases). V gave up 2 bases and J gave up 0 bases, with 18 bases separating them. Per the germline V gene, CDR1 is SGHRS and CDR2 is YFSETQ. The CDR3 sequence is 18 residues long.

This chain connects TRBV7-9 to TRBJ1-2, with a tentative D call TRBD1 (5 bases). Germline V gene data show CDR1 as SEHNR and CDR2 as FQNEAQ (reference sequence). CDR3 length: 12 amino acids. The V gene lost 3 bases and the J gene lost 6 bases, with 8 bases spanning the gap. The CDR3 sequence is CASSFRAHGYTF. CDR3 nucleotide sequence: TGTGCCAGCAGCTTCAGGGCCCATGGCTACACCTTC.

The CDR3 coding sequence is TGTGCCAGCAGCGCGAGACTGGCAAGCACAGATACGCAGTATTTT. It translates to CASSARLASTDTQYF. The rearrangement links TRBV9 to TRBJ2-3; D unclear. V dropped 3 bases and J dropped 0 bases, with 11 bases sitting between them. The CDR3 runs 15 residues. Germline V gene lookup returns CDR1 SGDLS and CDR2 YYNGEE.

The chain has TRBV6-1 and TRBJ1-5, with D possibly matching TRBD1 (6 bases). This CDR3 has 15 amino acids. Trimming took off 2 bases at V and 3 bases at J, with 11 bases between the two ends. The germline V gene encodes CDR1 MNHNS and CDR2 SASEGT. The CDR3 is CASSERGTLNQPQHF. The CDR3 DNA sequence: TGTGCCAGCAGTGAAAGGGGGACACTCAATCAGCCCCAGCATTTT.

The chain uses TRBV7-8 and TRBJ1-2; unclear D gene. This CDR3 region has 15 residues. The ends were cut back, 5 bases at V and 5 bases at J, with 18 bases in the middle. Germline V gene lookup returns CDR1 SGHVS and CDR2 FQNEAQ. The CDR3 loop is CASSPQAPAGYGYTF. DNA for the CDR3: TGTGCCAGCAGCCCCCAGGCTCCGGCGGGGTATGGCTACACCTTC.

This clone showed up just once. The V gene is TRBV7-9, the J gene TRBJ2-7, with TRBD1 as a possible D gene (6 bases). Trimming pared 8 bases from V and 3 bases from J, leaving 14 bases between. Germline assignment: CDR1 SEHNR and CDR2 FQNEAQ (reference sequence). The CDR3 runs 13 residues. The DNA for the CDR3 is TGTGCCAGCGGAGCGGCAGGGGACTACGAGCAGTACTTC. Residues: CASGAAGDYEQYF.

This chain uses TRBV29-1 with TRBJ1-1, with 9 positions matching TRBD1. J gave up 5 bases and V 6 bases, and 16 bases lay outside the gene matches. CDR1 is SQVTM, CDR2 ANQGSEA, per germline. The CDR3 contains 16 residues. The CDR3 sequence is CSVGGTGKVGGTEAFF. The DNA for the CDR3 is TGCAGCGTAGGCGGGACAGGGAAGGTCGGGGGGACTGAAGCTTTCTTT.

The genes are TRBV19 and TRBJ2-7, with D possibly matching TRBD1 (6 bases). The V gene's germline CDR1 is LNHDA and CDR2 SQIVND (reference sequence). Trimming removed 6 bases at V and 0 bases at J, with 15 bases between. This CDR3 has 15 residues. The CDR3 region is CASSPRQVHSYEQYF. CDR3 in DNA: TGTGCCAGTAGCCCTCGACAGGTCCACTCCTACGAGCAGTACTTC.

The chain employs TRBV6-1 and TRBJ1-1; the D gene is possibly TRBD1 (5 bases). CDR3 length equals 15 residues. V lost 2 bases, J lost 2 bases, and 12 bases lay in between. Looked up from germline, CDR1 is MNHNS and CDR2 is SASEGT. In nucleotides, the CDR3 is TGTGCCAGCAGTGAACTTCCAGGGATCAACACTGAAGCTTTCTTT. Encoded protein: CASSELPGINTEAFF.

The chain uses TRBV27 and TRBJ1-1; D is uncertain. Trimming took off 1 base at V and 4 bases at J, with 16 bases between the two ends. The CDR3 sequence is 16 residues long. Germline V gene lookup returns CDR1 MNHEY and CDR2 SMNVEV (reference sequence). The CDR3 sequence: CASSLFGIHRGTEAFF. The CDR3 DNA follows: TGTGCCAGCAGTTTATTTGGCATTCATCGGGGCACTGAAGCTTTCTTT.

This clone was found a few times. The rearrangement uses TRBV7-3 and TRBJ1-6; D gene ambiguous. The CDR3 consists of 13 residues. The V end was cut by 5 bases, the J end by 10 bases, with 12 bases between. Per the germline V gene, CDR1 is SGHTA and CDR2 is FQGTGA. The CDR3 sequence is CASSARSFSPLHF. CDR3 in DNA: TGTGCCAGCAGCGCCCGGAGTTTCTCACCCCTCCACTTT.

In nucleotides, the CDR3 is TGTGCCAGGGACCACAGGATCTCTGGGGCTTTCTTT. This sequence encodes CARDHRISGAFF. This rearrangement joins TRBV19 to TRBJ1-1, with D possibly TRBD1 on 5 matching bases. The CDR3 has 12 residues. Germline assignment: CDR1 LNHDA and CDR2 SQIVND (reference sequence). The V and J ends lost 9 bases and 11 bases respectively, with 19 bases between them.

V gene TRBV3-1 (or the pseudogene TRBV3-2) combines with J gene TRBJ1-2; TRBD1 matches 8 bases. V was clipped by 5 bases and J by 7 bases; unmatched bases: 6. The CDR3 covers 13 residues. CDR1 and CDR2 from the germline V gene are LGHDT and YNNKEL (reference sequence). This CDR3 reads CASSLGQGAGYTF. The CDR3 DNA follows: TGTGCCAGCAGCTTAGGACAGGGCGCTGGCTACACCTTC.

The chain has TRBV4-1 and TRBJ1-1, with D perhaps TRBD1 (6 bases). The germline V gene has CDR1 MGHRA and CDR2 YSYEKL. Trimming took 3 bases from V and 14 from J, leaving 22 bases between them. The CDR3 covers 14 residues. The CDR3 DNA is TGCGCCAGCAGCCAGGCCGGGACACTGGAGAGGGGGTTCTTT. This encodes CASSQAGTLERGFF.

The chain has TRBV5-6 and TRBJ1-2, with D perhaps TRBD1 (6 bases). The germline V gene encodes CDR1 SGHDT and CDR2 YYEEEE. V lost 7 bases and J lost 7, with 29 bases in between. The CDR3 covers 17 residues. DNA of the CDR3: TGTGCCAGCGGGCATTTAGGGACGGCGACCAGGGGTGCTGGCTACACCTTC. Amino acids: CASGHLGTATRGAGYTF.